This TCR beta chain came from a study of neurological immune-mediated disorders. Each TCR transcript was tagged with a 10-nucleotide random UMI during 5'RACE. From the 5' RACE reads, TCRdb called clonotypes with MiXCR, one entry per CDR3 protein. Among 57,000 or so distinct CDR3 sequences listed, more than 7.5% were seen once. The sample holds many counts of this clonotype. This CDR3 is built from 18 residues. V gave up 5 bases and J gave up 7 bases; unmatched junction bases: 18. Germline V CDR1 and CDR2: SGHTA, FQGTGA. Described time point: longitudinal time-point 2. Unsorted libraries came from 2 million PBMCs stored at -80 °C.

Specimen: PBMCs. V usage is TRBV7-3 and J usage is TRBJ2-2; 8 nucleotides align to TRBD2. This receptor was taken from a young man in good health. CDR3 loop: CASSTTTDSGTNDGELFF. CDR3 in DNA: TGTGCCAGCAGCACCACGACGGATAGCGGGACGAACGACGGGGAGCTGTTTTTT.